This T cell receptor beta chain was sequenced for a study of T cells after yellow fever vaccination. Making TCR cDNA involved 5'RACE template switching, which added UMIs and a universal primer site. TCRdb reprocessed the 5' RACE reads with MiXCR, giving one entry per CDR3 protein. The table includes about 350,000 distinct CDR3 sequences, 7% to 10% detected once. The CDR3 totals 14 residues. Trimming removed 0 bases from V and 5 bases from J, with 10 bases in between. CDR1 and CDR2 from the germline V gene are SQVTM and ANQGSEA. The source was PBMCs, collected roughly 47 days after the first yellow fever vaccination. The sequence was collected from a man younger than 35 who received the YFV17D yellow fever vaccine. The gene calls are TRBV29-1 and TRBJ2-2; TRBD1 might be the D (5 bases). CDR3 amino acids: CSVEEGRGTGELFF. In DNA form, the CDR3 reads TGCAGCGTTGAAGAGGGGCGAGGAACCGGGGAGCTGTTTTTT.